This paragraph covers one T cell receptor beta chain sequence. This clonotype was picked up many times. Its binding antigen is unknown. Qualities for individual bases were not recorded, and no much larger clone is one base off. The CDR3 numbers 15 residues from cysteine through phenylalanine. Solely the CDR3 DNA is kept, with 45 bases framed from the first base. Between the V and J ends, shortened by 1 base and 1 base respectively, the junction contains 7 bases. The source of the sample is a study of CD8 T cells in ankylosing spondylitis (dated by TCRdb to about 2017). In the study overall: The study set out to find disease-linked TCR variants by profiling T cell receptor beta repertoires in ankylosing spondylitis patients and healthy donors. Peripheral blood was sampled, and synovial fluid was also collected from ankylosing spondylitis patients. In total, the full study cohort was made up of 95 to 110 healthy donors and 25 ankylosing spondylitis patients. General conclusions and limits of the study: A TCR beta motif of fewer than 10 highly homologous amino acid variants appeared characteristic of blood from ankylosing spondylitis patients. According to the report, matched synovial fluid samples from ankylosing spondylitis patients were significantly enriched for the disease-linked clones. The disease-linked clones showed a CD8+ phenotype and occurred at relatively low frequencies in peripheral blood. Some motif variants were previously reported in synovial fluid and blood of reactive arthritis patients, suggesting common disease-initiation mechanisms.

Sequencing took place on an Illumina HiSeq 2500. Quantitative 5'-RACE with molecular barcodes was used to prepare TCR beta libraries. The study's processing was this. A new computational method based on a probabilistic model of VDJ rearrangement was used to identify disease-linked TCR variants. TCRdb's own reprocessing of the public reads used fastp at Q25 and MiXCR and kept productive beta chains. One record per CDR3 amino acid sequence lists the most common genes and DNA. The V and J calls, along with clone size, are taken from TCRdb and not from the paper's own processing. Counted in this sample were 400,000 to 450,000 distinct CDR3 sequences; roughly 17% of them appeared once. The leading ten clones occupy just over 1% of the sample.

The sample comprised blood, either unsorted or a sorted T cell fraction (not recorded which). This sequence originates from a male donor with ankylosing spondylitis. The chain uses TRBV12-3 or TRBV12-4 and TRBJ2-2, with an unclear D gene assignment. For the CDR3, the sequence is CASSLDGWNTGELFF. In nucleotides, the sequence is TGTGCCAGCAGTTTAGACGGGTGGAACACCGGGGAGCTGTTTTTT.